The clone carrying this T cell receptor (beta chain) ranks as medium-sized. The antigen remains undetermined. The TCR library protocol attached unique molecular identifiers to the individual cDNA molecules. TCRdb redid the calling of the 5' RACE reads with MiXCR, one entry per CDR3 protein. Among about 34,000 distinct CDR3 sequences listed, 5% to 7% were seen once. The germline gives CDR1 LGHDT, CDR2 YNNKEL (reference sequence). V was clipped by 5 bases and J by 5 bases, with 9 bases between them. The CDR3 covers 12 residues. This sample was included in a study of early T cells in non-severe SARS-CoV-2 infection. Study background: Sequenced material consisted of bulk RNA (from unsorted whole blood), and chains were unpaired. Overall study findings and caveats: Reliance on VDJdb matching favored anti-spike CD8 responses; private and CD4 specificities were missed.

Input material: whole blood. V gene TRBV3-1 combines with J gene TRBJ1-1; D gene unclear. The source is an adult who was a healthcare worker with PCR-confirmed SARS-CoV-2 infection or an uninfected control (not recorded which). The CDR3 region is CASSIFGTEAFF. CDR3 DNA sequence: TGTGCCAGCAGCATCTTCGGGACTGAAGCTTTCTTT.